The rows below give T cell receptor beta chains drawn from one sample of a study of low-dose radiotherapy and immunotherapy resistance in tumors. TCRdb called the reads again in MiXCR, with one record for every CDR3 protein. The sample lists around 80,000 distinct CDR3 sequences, less than 20% occurring once. Sample: PBMCs, taken after low-dose radiotherapy plus immunotherapy. The receptors shown here come from a male donor with prostate cancer. CDR3s include the opening cysteine and the closing phenylalanine or tryptophan. D genes are given only for firm matches. Some rows have no size entry. The others give once, few or many, or a class for an expanded clone.

V	J	D	size	DNA	CDR3
TRBV4-3	TRBJ2-1	.	many	TGCGCCAGCAGCCAGGAAACTAGGATTGAGCAGTTCTTC	CASSQETRIEQFF
TRBV7-9	TRBJ1-4	.	.	TGTGCCAGCAGCTTAAGTGCAACTAATGAAAAACTGTTTTTT	CASSLSATNEKLFF
TRBV5-1	TRBJ1-3	.	many	TGCGCCAGCAGCGCAACCGAACCCTCTGGAAACACCATATATTTT	CASSATEPSGNTIYF
TRBV12-3/TRBV12-4	TRBJ2-5	.	many	TGTGCCAGCAGTTTGGGATCGGCGACCCAGTACTTC	CASSLGSATQYF
TRBV5-1	TRBJ2-1	TRBD2	.	TGCGCCAGCAGCACGGGACTAGCGGGAGGAGGAAGCTCCTACAATGAGCAGTTCTTC	CASSTGLAGGGSSYNEQFF
TRBV7-9	TRBJ2-5	.	many	TGTGCCAGCAGCTTAGTTCCAGAACAGACCCAGTACTTC	CASSLVPEQTQYF
TRBV3-1	TRBJ2-3	TRBD2	many	TGTGCCAGCAGCCCCACCGGGACTAGCGCCGTTTTCAGTACGCAGTATTTT	CASSPTGTSAVFSTQYF
TRBV28	TRBJ2-1	TRBD1	many	TGTGCCAGCAGTTTATTGGGACAGATCCTGTTCTTC	CASSLLGQILFF
TRBV28	TRBJ2-7	.	many	TGTGCCAGCAGTTTAGTCCGGGGGCGCCCCTACGAGCAGTACTTC	CASSLVRGRPYEQYF
TRBV7-6	TRBJ2-1	.	many	TGTGCCAGCAGCGTAGAGGCAGGGAACTCCTACAATGAGCAGTTCTTC	CASSVEAGNSYNEQFF
TRBV4-3	TRBJ2-2	TRBD1	many	TGCGCCAGCAGCCAAGATTTTATTACAGGGGGCGCAATTTCTACCGGGGAGCTGTTTTTT	CASSQDFITGGAISTGELFF
TRBV5-1	TRBJ2-1	.	many	TGCGCCAGCAGCTTGGGTCCCGGGAATGAGCAGTTCTTC	CASSLGPGNEQFF
TRBV5-1	TRBJ2-3	.	.	TGCGCCAGCAGACTGGACGGAACTAGCACAGATACGCAGTATTTT	CASRLDGTSTDTQYF
TRBV5-1	TRBJ2-1	.	many	TGCGCCAGCAGCCGACAGGCCCGGGAGCAGTTCTTC	CASSRQAREQFF
TRBV20-1	TRBJ1-2	TRBD1	.	TGCAGTGCTAGAGCACAGGGGATATATGGCTACACCTTC	CSARAQGIYGYTF
TRBV15	TRBJ1-4	.	many	TGTGCCACCAGCAGAGACATTGGTGGGGAAAAACTGTTTTTT	CATSRDIGGEKLFF
TRBV11-2	TRBJ1-4	TRBD1	many	TGTGCCAGCAGCTTGGAACCGGGACAGGGGATAACTAATGAAAAACTGTTTTTT	CASSLEPGQGITNEKLFF
TRBV7-9	TRBJ2-7	.	many	TGTGCCAGCAGCCCCCTCAATAGATTCGAGCAGTACTTC	CASSPLNRFEQYF
TRBV28	TRBJ2-3	.	many	TGTGCCAGCAGTTTAATGAGGGGTCCGCAGTATTTT	CASSLMRGPQYF
TRBV15	TRBJ2-5	.	many	TGTGCCACCAGCAGGACTAGAAAAGAGACCCAGTACTTC	CATSRTRKETQYF
TRBV20-1	TRBJ2-7	.	many	TGCAGTGCTAGAGGACCGGGAACGGTCTACGAGCAGTACTTC	CSARGPGTVYEQYF
TRBV2	TRBJ1-4	.	.	TGTGCCAGCAGTAAAGGTGGGAGTAATGAAAAACTGTTTTTT	CASSKGGSNEKLFF
TRBV9	TRBJ2-2	TRBD2	many	TGTGCCAGCAGCACCCTATCGGGAGGCGGGGGCACCGGGGAGCTGTTTTTT	CASSTLSGGGGTGELFF
TRBV29-1	TRBJ2-1	.	many	TGCAGCGGACTCGTAGCGGACCGATACAATGAGCAGTTCTTC	CSGLVADRYNEQFF
TRBV11-2	TRBJ1-1	.	many	TGTGCCAGCAGCTTAGTCAGCAACACTGAAGCTTTCTTT	CASSLVSNTEAFF
TRBV28	TRBJ2-5	.	many	TGTGCCAGCTTATCGGGGGGCGGGGGACAAGAGACCCAGTACTTC	CASLSGGGGQETQYF
TRBV27	TRBJ1-5	.	many	TGTGCCAGCAGACCTGACCCCGGGACATCTCAGCCCCAGCATTTT	CASRPDPGTSQPQHF
TRBV6-6	TRBJ2-1	.	.	TGTGCCAGCAGTTACTCTCTAGATTACAATGAGCAGTTCTTC	CASSYSLDYNEQFF
TRBV2	TRBJ1-1	.	.	TGTGCCAGCAGTAGAGAAGGGGCTGAAGCTTTCTTT	CASSREGAEAFF
TRBV13	TRBJ2-1	.	many	TGTGCCAGCACCGGAAAGGAATCCAGGGGCGTCTACAATGAGCAGTTCTTC	CASTGKESRGVYNEQFF
TRBV2	TRBJ2-2	TRBD2	many	TGTGCCAGCAGTGTGTTAACTAGCGGGAGCACCGGGGAGCTGTTTTTT	CASSVLTSGSTGELFF
TRBV20-1	TRBJ1-1	.	many	TGCAGTGCTAGAGATCTAAACGGTGCGGGGGGAGCTTTCTTT	CSARDLNGAGGAFF
TRBV27	TRBJ2-5	.	many	TGTGCCAGCAGCCCCCGAAGGGATGAGACCCAGTACTTC	CASSPRRDETQYF
TRBV9	TRBJ1-1	.	many	TGTGCCAGCAGCGTAGATGAGGGACACCGAAACACTGAAGCTTTCTTT	CASSVDEGHRNTEAFF
TRBV28	TRBJ1-5	.	many	TGTGCCAGCAGTTTAGGAGGACAGCCCCAGCATTTT	CASSLGGQPQHF
TRBV28	TRBJ2-3	TRBD2	many	TGTGCCAGCAGCCCTCCTAGCGGGAGCCAAGATACGCAGTATTTT	CASSPPSGSQDTQYF
TRBV5-5	TRBJ2-1	.	many	TGTGCCAGCAGCCTGGCGGCGGGAACCTACAATGAGCAGTTCTTC	CASSLAAGTYNEQFF
TRBV20-1	TRBJ2-1	TRBD2	.	TGCAGTGCTAGAGGGCGGGAGGGCCGCTACAATGAGCAGTTCTTC	CSARGREGRYNEQFF
TRBV7-2	TRBJ2-2	TRBD1	many	TGTGCCAGCAGCAAAACTCAGGGGGCGCTGGGCGGGGAGCTGTTTTTT	CASSKTQGALGGELFF
TRBV29-1	TRBJ1-2	.	many	TGCAGCGTTGATCGTCCTGGGCCGGGTTCAGTTCTGGATGGCTACACCTTC	CSVDRPGPGSVLDGYTF
TRBV6-6	TRBJ2-7	TRBD2	many	TGTGCCAGCAGTTACTCCCGGACTAGCGGGAGCAACGAGCAGTACTTC	CASSYSRTSGSNEQYF
TRBV6-2/TRBV6-3	TRBJ2-7	TRBD1	.	TGTGCCACCACGTCGGGAGGACAGGGGACCTACGAGCAGTACTTC	CATTSGGQGTYEQYF
TRBV15	TRBJ2-4	.	many	TGTGCCACCAGCGAAGACTCCCCAAAGAGACTCCTAGCCAAAAACATTCAGTACTTC	CATSEDSPKRLLAKNIQYF
TRBV29-1	TRBJ1-6	TRBD1	many	TGCAGCGCCAAAACGGGGACAGGGAATAATTCACCCCTCCACTTT	CSAKTGTGNNSPLHF
TRBV7-3	TRBJ2-7	TRBD1	few	TGTGCCAGCAGCTCTGATACAGGGGGCCCGCAGTACTTC	CASSSDTGGPQYF
TRBV5-1	TRBJ2-1	TRBD2	.	TGCGCCAGCAGCTTGTCGCTAGCGGGAGCCTACAATGAGCAGTTCTTC	CASSLSLAGAYNEQFF
TRBV28	TRBJ2-5	.	many	TGTGCCAGCAGTTTGCAGATAAGGAAGACCCAGTACTTC	CASSLQIRKTQYF
TRBV13	TRBJ1-2	.	.	TGTGCCAGCAGCGACAGGCCTTACTCCCGGGGCTACACCTTC	CASSDRPYSRGYTF
TRBV30	TRBJ2-2	TRBD2	many	TGTGCCTGGAGACTAGCGGCAAACACCGGGGAGCTGTTTTTT	CAWRLAANTGELFF
TRBV30	TRBJ2-2	.	many	TGTGCCCTTGGAGCCGGCGGGGAGCTGTTTTTT	CALGAGGELFF
TRBV11-2	TRBJ2-3	TRBD2	many	TGTGCCAGCACCTCAGGTGGGGGAGGGCAGTTCAAGGATACGCAGTATTTT	CASTSGGGGQFKDTQYF
TRBV7-9	TRBJ2-7	.	few	TGTGCCAGCAGCAAACCCCCAGGGACCTACGAGCAGTACTTC	CASSKPPGTYEQYF
TRBV28	TRBJ1-1	.	once	TGTGCCACCGGGCAATGGGACACTGAAGCTTTCTTT	CATGQWDTEAFF